The rows below give T cell receptor beta chains drawn from one sample of a study of Ad26.COV2.S vaccination and SARS-CoV-2 variants. Produced via immunoSEQ multiplex PCR; TCRdb's table is partial and in-frame only. The repertoire holds about 400,000 clones, with over 75% as singletons. The starting material was peripheral blood, obtained in a trial of Ad26.COV2.S vaccine versus placebo. The receptors come from a person aged 18-65 years who received the Ad26.COV2.S COVID-19 vaccine or a placebo. Both conserved end residues are part of each CDR3. The D gene is left open where the match is weak. Clone sizes are given selectively: once, few, many, or a class where the clone is expanded.

j_gene: TRBJ1-2; d_gene: TRBD1; abundance: -; v_gene: TRBV11-3; CDR3nt: TGTGCCAGCAGCTTTCGGGACAGGGGGCCGCGTGGCTACACCTTC; CDR3aa: CASSFRDRGPRGYTF
j_gene: TRBJ2-2; d_gene: -; abundance: once; v_gene: TRBV11-2; CDR3nt: TGTGCCAGCAGCCCCCTAGGGGGAAGGGGCGACACCGGGGAGCTGTTTTTT; CDR3aa: CASSPLGGRGDTGELFF
j_gene: TRBJ1-1; d_gene: TRBD1; abundance: -; v_gene: TRBV5-6; CDR3nt: TGTGCCAGCAGCAGCGGGACAGGGGTCTTGAACACTGAAGCTTTCTTT; CDR3aa: CASSSGTGVLNTEAFF
j_gene: TRBJ2-1; d_gene: TRBD2; abundance: -; v_gene: TRBV6-2/TRBV6-3; CDR3nt: TGTGCCAGCAGTTTTCCTTCCTCCCGACTAGCGGGAGGTGAGCAGTTCTTC; CDR3aa: CASSFPSSRLAGGEQFF
j_gene: TRBJ2-7; d_gene: TRBD1; abundance: -; v_gene: TRBV10-2; CDR3nt: TGCGCCAGCAGTCGCATACCCGGGACAGGGGTCTACGAGCAGTACTTC; CDR3aa: CASSRIPGTGVYEQYF
j_gene: TRBJ2-1; d_gene: -; abundance: -; v_gene: TRBV5-6; CDR3nt: TGTGCCAGCAGCTTCGGCATACCCTTTTCAAATGAGCAGTTCTTC; CDR3aa: CASSFGIPFSNEQFF
j_gene: TRBJ1-3; d_gene: -; abundance: -; v_gene: TRBV2; CDR3nt: TGTGCCAGCAGGACGGACAGTGGAAACACCATATATTTT; CDR3aa: CASRTDSGNTIYF
j_gene: TRBJ2-5; d_gene: TRBD1; abundance: -; v_gene: TRBV5-1; CDR3nt: TGCGCCAGCAGCCCGGGACAGGGAGGGGAGACCCAGTACTTC; CDR3aa: CASSPGQGGETQYF
j_gene: TRBJ2-7; d_gene: TRBD2; abundance: -; v_gene: TRBV30; CDR3nt: TGTGCCTGGAGTGTAGCCGGGACTAGCGGCTACGAGCAGTACTTC; CDR3aa: CAWSVAGTSGYEQYF
j_gene: TRBJ2-7; d_gene: -; abundance: -; v_gene: TRBV28; CDR3nt: TGTGCCAGCAGTTTAACTCCGCGGACTTCCCTATCCTACGAGCAGTACTTC; CDR3aa: CASSLTPRTSLSYEQYF
j_gene: TRBJ1-6; d_gene: -; abundance: -; v_gene: TRBV6-5; CDR3nt: TGTGCCAGCAGTTACAGGGGGTCTAATTCACCCCTCCACTTT; CDR3aa: CASSYRGSNSPLHF
j_gene: TRBJ2-5; d_gene: -; abundance: once; v_gene: TRBV5-1; CDR3nt: TGCGCCAGCAGCTTGGGGTCGGGAGAGACCCAGTACTTC; CDR3aa: CASSLGSGETQYF
j_gene: TRBJ2-3; d_gene: TRBD2; abundance: few; v_gene: TRBV6-5; CDR3nt: TGTGCCAGCAGGCGACTAGCAGCGCAAGGGACGCAGTATTTT; CDR3aa: CASRRLAAQGTQYF
j_gene: TRBJ2-1; d_gene: -; abundance: -; v_gene: TRBV28; CDR3nt: TGTGCCACCTTTCAGGCCCCTAGGTCCGCCCACAATGAGCAGTTCTTC; CDR3aa: CATFQAPRSAHNEQFF
j_gene: TRBJ2-3; d_gene: TRBD1; abundance: -; v_gene: TRBV3-1/TRBV3-2; CDR3nt: TGTGCCAGCCGACTTCGAGGACAGGGCACAGATACGCAGTATTTT; CDR3aa: CASRLRGQGTDTQYF
j_gene: TRBJ2-7; d_gene: -; abundance: -; v_gene: TRBV9; CDR3nt: TGTGCCAGCAGCCCCCGCCTCAGCGGGGAGCAGTACTTC; CDR3aa: CASSPRLSGEQYF
j_gene: TRBJ2-7; d_gene: -; abundance: -; v_gene: TRBV6-5; CDR3nt: TGTGCCAGCAGTTCCGTCGAACAGTACTTC; CDR3aa: CASSSVEQYF
j_gene: TRBJ1-5; d_gene: TRBD1; abundance: many; v_gene: TRBV2; CDR3nt: TGTGCCAGCAGAGGACAGGGGAATCAGCCCCAGCATTTT; CDR3aa: CASRGQGNQPQHF
j_gene: TRBJ1-1; d_gene: -; abundance: -; v_gene: TRBV27; CDR3nt: TGTGCCAGCAGTTTTCGGGGGGCCGGGGATGGTGAAGCTTTCTTT; CDR3aa: CASSFRGAGDGEAFF
j_gene: TRBJ2-3; d_gene: -; abundance: -; v_gene: TRBV7-9; CDR3nt: TGTGCCAGCAGCTCCCAGGGGAGCACAGATACGCAGTATTTT; CDR3aa: CASSSQGSTDTQYF
j_gene: TRBJ1-2; d_gene: -; abundance: -; v_gene: TRBV28; CDR3nt: TGTGCCAGCGGGACAAACCTTGGCTACACCTTC; CDR3aa: CASGTNLGYTF
j_gene: TRBJ2-7; d_gene: -; abundance: -; v_gene: TRBV6-1; CDR3nt: TGTGCCAGCAGTGAAGCACGGAGCAGCCGGGTAGAGCAGTACTTC; CDR3aa: CASSEARSSRVEQYF
j_gene: TRBJ2-7; d_gene: -; abundance: -; v_gene: TRBV7-6; CDR3nt: TGTGCCAGCAGCCCTGACATCTACGAGCAGTACTTC; CDR3aa: CASSPDIYEQYF
j_gene: TRBJ2-7; d_gene: -; abundance: many; v_gene: TRBV7-9; CDR3nt: TGTGCCAGCAGCAAAGGTGATGGGGGCTACGAGCAGTACTTC; CDR3aa: CASSKGDGGYEQYF
j_gene: TRBJ2-1; d_gene: TRBD2; abundance: -; v_gene: TRBV5-8; CDR3nt: TGTGCCAGCAGCTTAGAACTAGCGGGAGGGCCAAGAGGGAATGAGCAGTTCTTC; CDR3aa: CASSLELAGGPRGNEQFF
j_gene: TRBJ1-1; d_gene: -; abundance: -; v_gene: TRBV5-1; CDR3nt: TGCGCCAGCAGGAGTGAAGCTTTCTTT; CDR3aa: CASRSEAFF
j_gene: TRBJ2-6; d_gene: -; abundance: -; v_gene: TRBV19; CDR3nt: TGTGCCAGTAGTTTCTCTGGGGCCAACGTCCTGACTTTC; CDR3aa: CASSFSGANVLTF
j_gene: TRBJ2-1; d_gene: -; abundance: -; v_gene: TRBV27; CDR3nt: TGTGCCAGCAGTTTATCGGATCTAGCTTTTAGAGAGGACAATGAGCAGTTCTTC; CDR3aa: CASSLSDLAFREDNEQFF
j_gene: TRBJ2-1; d_gene: -; abundance: -; v_gene: TRBV5-1; CDR3nt: TGCGCCAGCAGCTTGGGTACCGGGACTCATATCTACAATGAGCAGTTCTTC; CDR3aa: CASSLGTGTHIYNEQFF
j_gene: TRBJ2-1; d_gene: TRBD2; abundance: once; v_gene: TRBV7-2; CDR3nt: TGTGCCAGCAGCTTAGGCCTAGCGGGAGGGGCCGACAATGAGCAGTTCTTC; CDR3aa: CASSLGLAGGADNEQFF
j_gene: TRBJ1-5; d_gene: TRBD1; abundance: -; v_gene: TRBV4-2; CDR3nt: TGTGCCAGCAGCCAGGACAGGGACAATCAGCCCCAGCATTTT; CDR3aa: CASSQDRDNQPQHF
j_gene: TRBJ2-1; d_gene: -; abundance: -; v_gene: TRBV3-1/TRBV3-2; CDR3nt: TGTGCCAGCAGCCAAGGAGGTTACTACAATGAGCAGTTCTTC; CDR3aa: CASSQGGYYNEQFF
j_gene: TRBJ1-3; d_gene: TRBD1; abundance: once; v_gene: TRBV7-6; CDR3nt: TGTGCCAGCAGCGTTACAGGGGTTGGAAACACCATATATTTT; CDR3aa: CASSVTGVGNTIYF